Sequencing of this T cell receptor (beta chain) was carried out in a study of blood T cells in healthy people across ages. A second PCR, run for about 7 to 11 cycles, used a sample-barcoded 5' primer plus a J-beta primer mix. TCRdb used MiXCR to reprocess the 5' RACE reads, holding one entry per CDR3 protein. The table lists about 1 million distinct CDR3 sequences, 40% to 50% of them singletons. This CDR3 has 14 amino acids. Germline loops: CDR1 MDHEN, CDR2 SYDVKM. Unmatched junction bases numbered 2, after V lost 6 bases and J lost 1 base. Each sample yielded at least 6 million isolated PBMCs. Sequenced sample: blood. The TCR comes from a woman aged 60-75 years in good health. The gene calls are TRBV28 and TRBJ1-2; 10 bases are shared with TRBD1. The CDR3 here is CASRDRGVNYGYTF. The DNA of the CDR3 is TGTGCCAGCAGGGACAGGGGGGTTAACTATGGCTACACCTTC.